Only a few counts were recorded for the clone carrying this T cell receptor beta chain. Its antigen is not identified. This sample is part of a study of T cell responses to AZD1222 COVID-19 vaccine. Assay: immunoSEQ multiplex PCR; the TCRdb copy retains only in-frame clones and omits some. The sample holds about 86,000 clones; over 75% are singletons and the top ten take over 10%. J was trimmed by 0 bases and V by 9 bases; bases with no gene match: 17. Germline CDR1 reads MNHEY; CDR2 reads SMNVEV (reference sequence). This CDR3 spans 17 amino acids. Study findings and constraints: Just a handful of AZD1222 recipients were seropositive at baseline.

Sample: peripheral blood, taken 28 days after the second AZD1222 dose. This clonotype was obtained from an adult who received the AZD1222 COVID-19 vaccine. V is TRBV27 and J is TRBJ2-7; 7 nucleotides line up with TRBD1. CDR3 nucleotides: TGTGCCAGGCCCGGGGCAGGGGGTGAACTGAGCTCCTACGAGCAGTACTTC. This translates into CARPGAGGELSSYEQYF.